This TCR beta chain was retrieved from a study of T cells expressing NK-cell markers. The overall study: Sorted CD3+CD56+NKG2C+, CD3+CD56+NKG2C- and CD3+CD56-NKG2C+ T cells provided the TCR beta repertoires. Eight donors were sequenced, of whom seven were HCMV-seropositive, while the remaining one was HCMV-seronegative.

5'RACE template switching with UMIs produced the TCR beta cDNA. TCRdb reprocessed the 5' RACE reads; each CDR3 protein has one entry and no DNA is given. The data include roughly 390,000 distinct CDR3 sequences; the top ten clones carry around 10%. Looked up from germline, CDR1 is DFQATT and CDR2 is SNEGSKA (reference sequence). The length of the CDR3 is 15 residues. The V and J genes are TRBV20-1 and TRBJ2-1; TCRdb proposes TRBD2, but this gene call is untestable without DNA. The origin of this receptor is a woman in her forties or fifties in good health. Source material: blood T cells: a sorted CD56 or NKG2C T cell subset, CD4+ or CD8+ T cells, or bulk PBMC T cells (not recorded which). The CDR3 spells CSAREGLAGWGEQFF.